This T cell receptor (beta chain) was sequenced in a study of blood T cell repertoires in COVID-19. The table lists this clone with a count of one. Profiled with immunoSEQ multiplex PCR; TCRdb holds only in-frame clones, not every one. The table includes around 100,000 clones, about 84% detected once. There are 16 residues in the CDR3. CDR1 is SGHRS, CDR2 YFSETQ, per germline. Losses at the gene ends were 0 bases for V and 7 bases for J; bases not matched to a gene: 8. Material: peripheral blood. The V and J genes are TRBV5-1 and TRBJ1-4, with 8 bases that match TRBD1. The TCR comes from a human donor in a cohort sampled during active COVID-19. DNA for the CDR3: TGCGCCAGCAGCTTGGCCGGGGCAGGGGGCTCTGAAAAACTGTTTTTT. Its translation is CASSLAGAGGSEKLFF.